The 10 T cell receptor beta chains below all came from one sample that was sequenced in a study of blood T cell repertoires in COVID-19. The repertoire was sequenced with immunoSEQ multiplex PCR; TCRdb's copy has only in-frame clones and lacks some. The sample lists roughly 380,000 clones, approximately 87% occurring once. The material sequenced was PBMCs or T cells enriched from blood (not recorded which). The receptors stem from a man aged 30 to 45 who had recovered from COVID-19.

The J gene is TRBJ1-3, the V gene TRBV27; TRBD1 matches at 11 bases. CDR3 length: 18 residues. V was clipped by 6 bases and J by 4 bases; unmatched bases: 14. The germline V gene has CDR1 MNHEY and CDR2 SMNVEV (reference sequence). DNA of the CDR3: TGTGCCAGCAGAGCCGGGACAGGGGGGCTGAAAGTGGGAAACACCATATATTTT. Its translation: CASRAGTGGLKVGNTIYF.

V usage is TRBV6-2 or TRBV6-3 and J usage is TRBJ1-1; no firm D call. V was shortened by 0 bases and J by 3 bases, with 17 bases between the two germline ends. This CDR3 spans 17 amino acids. CDR1 is MNHEY and CDR2 is SVGEGT in the germline V gene. The CDR3: CASSYSRTDLSHTEAFF. CDR3 DNA sequence: TGTGCCAGCAGTTACTCGAGAACAGATCTTTCTCACACTGAAGCTTTCTTT.

The genes are TRBV5-6 and TRBJ1-3; a weak D match, TRBD1 (5 bases). The V gene lost 3 bases and the J gene lost 5 bases, with 12 bases spanning the gap. From germline, CDR1 is SGHDT and CDR2 YYEEEE. CDR3 size: 14 residues. In DNA form, the CDR3 reads TGTGCCAGCAGCTCCCTCAGGGCTCGAAACACCATATATTTT. Protein product: CASSSLRARNTIYF.

The chain combines TRBV7-9 with TRBJ1-5, with D possibly TRBD1 on 6 matching bases. Germline CDR1 and CDR2: SEHNR and FQNEAQ (reference sequence). This CDR3 has 14 amino acids. Trimming took 3 bases from V and 3 from J, leaving 9 bases between them. This CDR3 is CASSFTGSNQPQHF. CDR3 DNA sequence: TGTGCCAGCAGCTTCACAGGGTCCAATCAGCCCCAGCATTTT.

The J gene is TRBJ2-2, the V gene TRBV11-1, with D perhaps matching TRBD2 (6 bases). The CDR3 consists of 13 residues. The germline V and J ends were trimmed by 1 base and 6 bases, with 6 bases remaining between them. Germline-derived CDR1 and CDR2 are SGHAT and FQDESV (reference sequence). CDR3 in amino acids: CASSLGEAGELFF. CDR3 nucleotide sequence: TGTGCCAGCAGCTTAGGGGAGGCCGGGGAGCTGTTTTTT.

The CDR3 DNA sequence: TGTGCCAGCACCCCGACTAGGGGTTGGAATGAGCAGTTCTTC. Translation gives CASTPTRGWNEQFF. V usage is TRBV7-8 and J usage is TRBJ2-1; possibly TRBD2 for D (6 bases). Germline-derived CDR1 and CDR2 are SGHVS and FQNEAQ. The germline V and J ends were trimmed by 7 bases and 7 bases, with 17 bases remaining between them. The CDR3 extends over 14 amino acids. Combining the CDR3 with reference TRBV7-8 and TRBJ2-1 gives the whole variable domain GAGVSQSPRYKVAKRGQDVALRCDPISGHVSLFWYQQALGQGPEFLTYFQNEAQLDKSGLPSDRFFAERPEGSVSTLKIQRTQQEDSAVYLCASTPTRGWNEQFFGPGTRLTVL.

J is TRBJ2-3 and V is TRBV7-2, with 10 bases lining up with TRBD2. Losses at the gene ends were 6 bases for V and 6 bases for J; bases not matched to a gene: 9. CDR1 SGHTA and CDR2 FQGNSA come from the germline V gene. The CDR3 is 15 residues long. CDR3 sequence reads: CASSQQRGGFDTQYF. In DNA form, the CDR3 reads TGTGCCAGCAGTCAACAGCGGGGGGGCTTTGATACGCAGTATTTT.

In DNA form, the CDR3 reads TGTGCCAGCAGCCAGGACAGGTGGATCGCCAATGAGCAGTTCTTC. Protein: CASSQDRWIANEQFF. The genes are TRBV6-5 and TRBJ2-1, with 7 bases that match TRBD1. The CDR3 has 15 residues. Germline V gene sequence: CDR1 MNHEY, CDR2 SVGAGI. J was trimmed by 6 bases and V by 6 bases; bases with no gene match: 11.

The chain joins TRBV24-1 to TRBJ1-5, with 7 bases matching TRBD1. The CDR3 is 16 amino acids. The V gene end was trimmed by 3 bases and the J gene end by 0 bases; junction bases not matched to a gene: 4. Germline values: CDR1 KGHDR, CDR2 SFDVKD. CDR3 nucleotides: TGTGCCACCAGTGATCCCGGGACAGATAGCAATCAGCCCCAGCATTTT. Protein sequence: CATSDPGTDSNQPQHF.

The chain employs TRBV19 and TRBJ1-2, with 8 nucleotides matching TRBD1. The CDR3 is 13 residues long. CDR1 LNHDA and CDR2 SQIVND come from the germline V gene (reference sequence). With 6 bases clipped from V and 8 bases from J, the junction kept 8 bases outside the gene matches. CDR3 in DNA: TGTGCCAGTAGCGACAGGGGCTTGCGGGGCTACACCTTC. Translated: CASSDRGLRGYTF.